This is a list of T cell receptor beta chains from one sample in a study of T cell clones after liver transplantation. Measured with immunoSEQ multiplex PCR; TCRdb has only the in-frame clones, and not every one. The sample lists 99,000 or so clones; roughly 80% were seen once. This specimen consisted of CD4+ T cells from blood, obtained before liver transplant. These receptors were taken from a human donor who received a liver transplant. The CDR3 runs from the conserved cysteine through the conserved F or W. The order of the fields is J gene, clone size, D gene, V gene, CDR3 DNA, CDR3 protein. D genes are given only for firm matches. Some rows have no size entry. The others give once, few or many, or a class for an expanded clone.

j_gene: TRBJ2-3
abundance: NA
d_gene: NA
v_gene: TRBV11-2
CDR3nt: TGTGCCAGCAGCCAAAGCTATAAGGCGGATACGCAGTATTTT
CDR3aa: CASSQSYKADTQYF

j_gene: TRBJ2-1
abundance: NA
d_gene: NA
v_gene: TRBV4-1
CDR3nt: TGCGCCAGCAGCCAAGACGGGGCAGGACGCTACAATGAGCAGTTCTTC
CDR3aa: CASSQDGAGRYNEQFF

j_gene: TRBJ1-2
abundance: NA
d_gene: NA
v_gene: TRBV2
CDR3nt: TGTGCCAGCAGTGAAGCAGTCAGAGACTATGGCTACACCTTC
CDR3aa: CASSEAVRDYGYTF

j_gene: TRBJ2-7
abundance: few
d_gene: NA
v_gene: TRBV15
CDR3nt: TGTGCCACCAGCAGACCGGACCAATACTACGAGCAGTACTTC
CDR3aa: CATSRPDQYYEQYF

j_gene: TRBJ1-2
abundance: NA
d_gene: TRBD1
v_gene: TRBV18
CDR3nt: TGTGCCAGCTCCCTGGGACAGGACTATGGCTACACCTTC
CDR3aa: CASSLGQDYGYTF

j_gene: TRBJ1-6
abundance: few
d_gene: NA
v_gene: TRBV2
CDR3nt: TGTGCCAGCAGCACCCAACAGGGAAATTCACCCCTCCACTTT
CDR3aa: CASSTQQGNSPLHF

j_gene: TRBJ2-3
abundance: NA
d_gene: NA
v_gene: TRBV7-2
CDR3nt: TGTGCCAGCAGTCCTCCCCGGGAACCGCAGTATTTT
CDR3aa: CASSPPREPQYF

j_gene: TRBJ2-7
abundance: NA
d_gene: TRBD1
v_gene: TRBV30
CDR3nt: TGTGCCTGGAGTGCGACAGGGCAAGAGCAGTACTTC
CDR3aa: CAWSATGQEQYF

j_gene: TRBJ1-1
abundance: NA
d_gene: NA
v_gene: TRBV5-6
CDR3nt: TGTGCCAGCAGCTGGTCGAGGGACACTGAAGCTTTCTTT
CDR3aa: CASSWSRDTEAFF

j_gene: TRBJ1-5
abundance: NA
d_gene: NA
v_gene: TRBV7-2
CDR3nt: TGTGCCAGCAGCTTAGCGATGGCAGGGAGCAATCAGCCCCAGCATTTT
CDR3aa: CASSLAMAGSNQPQHF

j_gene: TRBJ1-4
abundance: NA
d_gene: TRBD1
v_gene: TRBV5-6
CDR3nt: TGTGCCAGCAGCTTGGCCCGAAGGGACAGGGGGTCCACTAATGAAAAACTGTTTTTT
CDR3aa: CASSLARRDRGSTNEKLFF

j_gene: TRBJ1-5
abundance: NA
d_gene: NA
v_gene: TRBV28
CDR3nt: TGTGCCAGCAGTCAGCCGGGGACGGGGAATCAGCCCCAGCATTTT
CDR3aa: CASSQPGTGNQPQHF

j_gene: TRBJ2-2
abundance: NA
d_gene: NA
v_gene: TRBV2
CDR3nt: TGTGCCAGCACCCTGGATGGACAAATAAACACCGGGGAGCTGTTTTTT
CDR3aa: CASTLDGQINTGELFF

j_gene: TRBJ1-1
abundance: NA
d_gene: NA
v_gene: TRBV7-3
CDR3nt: TGTGCCAGCAGCTTATCCGGGGTCGCTGAAGCTTTCTTT
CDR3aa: CASSLSGVAEAFF

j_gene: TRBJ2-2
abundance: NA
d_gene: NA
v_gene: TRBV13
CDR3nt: TGTGCCAGCAGCTTTACAGTCCGGTCCCGGGAGCTGTTTTTT
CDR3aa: CASSFTVRSRELFF

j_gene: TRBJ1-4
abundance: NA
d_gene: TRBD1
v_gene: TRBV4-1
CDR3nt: TGCGCCAGCAGCCATCAACCCAGGGGGGTGGATGAAAAACTGTTTTTT
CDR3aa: CASSHQPRGVDEKLFF

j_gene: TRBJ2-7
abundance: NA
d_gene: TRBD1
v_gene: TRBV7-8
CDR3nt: TGTGCCAGCAGCTTAGCTTTGGGACAGGCACGATACTTC
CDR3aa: CASSLALGQARYF

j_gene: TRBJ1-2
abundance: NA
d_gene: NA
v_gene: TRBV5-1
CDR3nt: TGCGCCAGCAGCTCCCAAGGGGGGGCGTGGGGCTACACCTTC
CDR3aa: CASSSQGGAWGYTF

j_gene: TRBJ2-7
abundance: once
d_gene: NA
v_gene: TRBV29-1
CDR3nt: TGCAGCGTTGGTCTCGAGCGCACCTACGAGCAGTACTTC
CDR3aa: CSVGLERTYEQYF

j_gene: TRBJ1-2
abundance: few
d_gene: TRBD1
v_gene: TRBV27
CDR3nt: TGTGCCAGCAGTTTAAAAGGACAGGGCGTCAACTATGGCTACACCTTC
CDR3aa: CASSLKGQGVNYGYTF

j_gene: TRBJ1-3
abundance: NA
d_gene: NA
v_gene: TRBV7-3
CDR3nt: TGTGCCAGCAGCCTCCACTCTGGAAACACCATATATTTT
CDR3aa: CASSLHSGNTIYF

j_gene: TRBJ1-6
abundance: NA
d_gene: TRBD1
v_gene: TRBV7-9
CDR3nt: TGTGCCAGCAGCAGGGACAGGGACCCAATTTCACCCCTCCACTTT
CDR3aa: CASSRDRDPISPLHF

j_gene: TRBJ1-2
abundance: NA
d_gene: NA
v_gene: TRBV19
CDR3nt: TGTGCCAGTAGTATTTTGGGGTCCTATGGCTACACCTTC
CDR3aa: CASSILGSYGYTF

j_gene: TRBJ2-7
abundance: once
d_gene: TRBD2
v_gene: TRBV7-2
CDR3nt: TGTGCCAGCAGCTGGGACCTCGGGACTAGCGGGGGGCCCTACGAGCAGTACTTC
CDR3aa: CASSWDLGTSGGPYEQYF

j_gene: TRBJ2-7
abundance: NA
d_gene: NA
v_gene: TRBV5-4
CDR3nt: TGTGCCAGCAGCTCAAGCGATGAGGCCTACGAGCAGTACTTC
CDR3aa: CASSSSDEAYEQYF

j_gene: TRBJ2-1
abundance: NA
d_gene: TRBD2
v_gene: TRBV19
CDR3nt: TGTGCCAGTAGTAGGTTAGCGGGAGGGATAAACAATGAGCAGTTCTTC
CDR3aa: CASSRLAGGINNEQFF

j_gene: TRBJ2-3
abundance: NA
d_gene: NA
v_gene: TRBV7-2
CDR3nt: TGTGCCAGCAGCTTAGAAACCCTCCCCCGAGGCACAGATACGCAGTATTTT
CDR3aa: CASSLETLPRGTDTQYF

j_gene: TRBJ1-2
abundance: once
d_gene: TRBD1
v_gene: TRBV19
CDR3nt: TGTGCCAGTAGTATCGGGACAGGGGGCAGGGGCTATGGCTACACCTTC
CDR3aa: CASSIGTGGRGYGYTF

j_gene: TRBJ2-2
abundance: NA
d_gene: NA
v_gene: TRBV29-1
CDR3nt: TGCAGCGTTCGGGGGAACGGGGAGCTGTTTTTT
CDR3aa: CSVRGNGELFF

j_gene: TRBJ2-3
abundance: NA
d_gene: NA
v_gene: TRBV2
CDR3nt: TGTGCCAGCAGTGCCCAACGGACATGGGGAGCAGATACGCAGTATTTT
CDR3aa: CASSAQRTWGADTQYF

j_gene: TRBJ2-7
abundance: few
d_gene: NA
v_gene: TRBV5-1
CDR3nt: TGCGCCAGCAGCTTGGGCGACGAGCAGTACTTC
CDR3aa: CASSLGDEQYF

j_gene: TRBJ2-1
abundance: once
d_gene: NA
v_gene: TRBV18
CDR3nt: TGTGCCAGCTCCCCAACGCAGGGTGAGCAGTTCTTC
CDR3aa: CASSPTQGEQFF

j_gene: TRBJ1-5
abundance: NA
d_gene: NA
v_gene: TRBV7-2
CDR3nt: TGTGCCAGCAGCCTCCAGGGGAGCAATCAGCCCCAGCATTTT
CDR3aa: CASSLQGSNQPQHF

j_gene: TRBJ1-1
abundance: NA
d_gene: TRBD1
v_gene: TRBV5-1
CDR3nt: TGCGCCAGCAGCTTGGGTGGGACAGGGAGGTCTTTCTTT
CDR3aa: CASSLGGTGRSFF

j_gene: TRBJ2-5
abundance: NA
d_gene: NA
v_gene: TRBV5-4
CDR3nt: TGTGCCAGCAGCCCGCCCGGGCAAGAGACCCAGTACTTC
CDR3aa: CASSPPGQETQYF

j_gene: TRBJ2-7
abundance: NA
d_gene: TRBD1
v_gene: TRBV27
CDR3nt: TGTGCCAGCAGTTTATCGTGGGGACAGGGGTGGGAGCAGTACTTC
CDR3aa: CASSLSWGQGWEQYF

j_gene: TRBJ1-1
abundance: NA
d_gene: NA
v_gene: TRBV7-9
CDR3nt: TGTGCCAGCAGCTTTGATTATCAAATAGGGAACACTGAAGCTTTCTTT
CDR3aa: CASSFDYQIGNTEAFF

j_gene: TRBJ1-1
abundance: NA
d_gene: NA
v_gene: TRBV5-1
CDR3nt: TGCGCCAGCAGCTTGGACAGGACTGAAGCTTTCTTT
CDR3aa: CASSLDRTEAFF

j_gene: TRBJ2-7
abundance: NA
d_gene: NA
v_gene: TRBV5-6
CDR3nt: TGTGCCAGCAGGATTAGCGGATCCAGCTCCTACGAGCAGTACTTC
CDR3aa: CASRISGSSSYEQYF